A single sample gave rise to the 31 T cell receptor beta chains below, sequenced in a study of identical twins. TCRdb reprocessed the 5' RACE reads via MiXCR and lists one record per CDR3 protein. The sample includes 210,000 or so distinct CDR3 sequences, around 8% of them seen just once. These data were also filed under a second study, of yellow fever vaccine responses in identical twins.

The specimen sequenced was memory (CD45RO+) T cells sorted from blood. These receptors were taken from a woman aged 18-29 years in good health.

This clonotype was found many times. The chain recombines TRBV7-9 with TRBJ2-1; 8 bases are a match to TRBD2. CDR1 SEHNR and CDR2 FQNEAQ come from the germline V gene (reference sequence). With 2 bases clipped from V and 0 bases from J, the junction kept 6 bases outside the gene matches. CDR3 length: 17 residues. CDR3 residues: CASSLQLAVSSYNEQFF. CDR3 in DNA: TGTGCCAGCAGCTTACAACTAGCGGTATCCTCCTACAATGAGCAGTTCTTC.

As DNA, the CDR3 is TGCAGTGCTAGGGTGGGCAATGAGCAGTTCTTC. Translating gives CSARVGNEQFF. This chain connects TRBV20-1 to TRBJ2-1; D is ambiguous. The CDR3 is made up of 11 amino acids. Germline V gives CDR1 DFQATT, CDR2 SNEGSKA (reference sequence). Between the trimmed V and J ends, which lost 3 bases and 6 bases, there was a span of 6 bases.

The V and J genes are TRBV6-1 and TRBJ2-3, with 7 nucleotides matching TRBD2. V was clipped by 6 bases and J by 3 bases; unmatched bases: 12. CDR1 is MNHNS, CDR2 SASEGT, per germline. This CDR3 region has 16 residues. The CDR3 here is CASRISRGVVTDTQYF. In DNA form, the CDR3 reads TGTGCCAGCAGGATTAGTCGGGGGGTAGTTACAGATACGCAGTATTTT.

CDR3 bases: TGTGCCAGCAGGATTAGGGGCCAGTCCCACGAGCAGTACTTC. The encoded protein is CASRIRGQSHEQYF. The chain is built from TRBV6-1 and TRBJ2-7, with D perhaps TRBD1 (5 bases). The CDR3 sequence is 14 residues long. Germline values: CDR1 MNHNS, CDR2 SASEGT. V shed 6 bases and J shed 5 bases, with 17 bases lying between them.

The chain joins TRBV20-1 to TRBJ2-4; 7 nucleotides agree with TRBD1. V shed 6 bases, J shed 8 bases, and the junction held 7 bases outside the gene matches. This CDR3 is 12 amino acids long. Germline V gene sequence: CDR1 DFQATT, CDR2 SNEGSKA (reference sequence). The CDR3 DNA is TGCAGTGCCCTCCGGGACAGTTACATTCAGTACTTC. Translated: CSALRDSYIQYF.

V is TRBV9 and J is TRBJ2-1, with TRBD2 matching 7 bases. Losses at the gene ends were 2 bases for V and 3 bases for J; bases not matched to a gene: 2. The CDR3 has 14 residues. Germline V lookup: CDR1 SGDLS, CDR2 YYNGEE. Here the CDR3 DNA reads TGTGCCAGCAGCGTTCTAGCGGTCTACAATGAGCAGTTCTTC. This gives the protein CASSVLAVYNEQFF.

This clonotype has only a few counts. V is TRBV7-9 and J is TRBJ2-5; TRBD2 matches 11 bases. The CDR3 is made up of 15 amino acids. The V and J ends lost 5 bases and 1 base, in that order; junction bases with no gene match: 3. Germline CDR1 reads SEHNR; CDR2 reads FQNEAQ (reference sequence). The CDR3 loop reads CASSEGLAAQETQYF. CDR3 coding DNA: TGTGCCAGCAGCGAGGGACTAGCGGCCCAAGAGACCCAGTACTTC. The full variable domain, completed using reference TRBV7-9 and TRBJ2-5, is DTGVSQNPRHKITKRGQNVTFRCDPISEHNRLYWYRQTLGQGPEFLTYFQNEAQLEKSRLLSDRFSAERPKGSFSTLEIQRTEQGDSAMYLCASSEGLAAQETQYFGPGTRLLVL.

DNA for the CDR3: TGTGCCAGCAGTTTATGGGACATCACCGCTGCAGATACGCAGTATTTT. This translates into CASSLWDITAADTQYF. The gene calls are TRBV28 and TRBJ2-3; D perhaps matches TRBD1 (5 bases). CDR1 MDHEN and CDR2 SYDVKM come from the germline V gene. The V end lost 0 bases, the J end lost 4 bases, and 14 bases lay between the germline ends. This CDR3 has 16 amino acids.

This clonotype was observed a few times. V and J are TRBV7-9 and TRBJ2-1, with D uncertain. Per the germline V gene, CDR1 is SEHNR and CDR2 is FQNEAQ (reference sequence). This CDR3 region has 11 residues. V was clipped by 4 bases and J by 10 bases, with 8 bases between them. CDR3 in amino acids: CASSSSSEQFF. CDR3 coding DNA: TGTGCCAGCAGCTCGTCTTCAGAGCAGTTCTTC. Full variable domain (rest looked up from reference TRBV7-9 and TRBJ2-1): DTGVSQNPRHKITKRGQNVTFRCDPISEHNRLYWYRQTLGQGPEFLTYFQNEAQLEKSRLLSDRFSAERPKGSFSTLEIQRTEQGDSAMYLCASSSSSEQFFGPGTRLTVL.

This clonotype appeared a few times. The chain employs TRBV7-9 and TRBJ2-3; D uncertain. The length of the CDR3 is 12 residues. Germline V gives CDR1 SEHNR, CDR2 FQNEAQ (reference sequence). Trimming took 3 bases from V and 4 from J, leaving 5 bases between them. DNA of the CDR3: TGTGCCAGCAGCTTTTCGCCAGATACGCAGTATTTT. Its translation is CASSFSPDTQYF. The complete variable domain, with remaining parts taken from reference TRBV7-9 and TRBJ2-3, reads DTGVSQNPRHKITKRGQNVTFRCDPISEHNRLYWYRQTLGQGPEFLTYFQNEAQLEKSRLLSDRFSAERPKGSFSTLEIQRTEQGDSAMYLCASSFSPDTQYFGPGTRLTVL.

This clonotype was observed at least ten times. The chain joins TRBV10-3 to TRBJ1-1, with TRBD1 as a possible D gene (5 bases). With 3 bases removed from V and 4 bases from J, the gap between germline ends came to 12 bases. This CDR3 is 14 amino acids long. The germline V gene encodes CDR1 ENHRY and CDR2 SYGVKD. CDR3 nucleotide sequence: TGTGCCATCAGTGACCAGGGTATGGCCACTGAAGCTTTCTTT. Its translation: CAISDQGMATEAFF.

This clonotype has only a few counts. This chain uses TRBV11-2 with TRBJ2-7; maybe TRBD1 (6 bases). Trimming cost V 5 bases and J 6 bases, with 17 bases left between them. The CDR3 loop spans 14 amino acids. Germline CDR1 is SGHAT and CDR2 is FQNNGV. As DNA, the CDR3 is TGTGCCAGCAGCCCCCCAGGGGCGCTTGCCGAGCAGTACTTC. Translated, it gives CASSPPGALAEQYF.

A word on this clonotype: This may be a read error: a much more frequent sequence differs by one nucleotide. The chain couples TRBV20-1 to TRBJ2-1; D call uncertain. CDR3 length equals 11 residues. Germline loops: CDR1 DFQATT, CDR2 SNEGSKA (reference sequence). The CDR3 loop reads CSAPWENVQFF. The CDR3 region has the DNA TGCAGTGCTCCGTGGGAAAATGTGCAGTTCTTC.

This clonotype was observed many times. The V gene is TRBV5-1, the J gene TRBJ1-1; D is perhaps TRBD1 (6 bases). The CDR3 is 13 amino acids. Trimming pared 6 bases from V and 6 bases from J, leaving 15 bases between. Germline V gene lookup returns CDR1 SGHRS and CDR2 YFSETQ. The CDR3 sequence is CASKSTGFAEAFF. The CDR3 coding sequence is TGCGCCAGCAAAAGCACAGGGTTCGCTGAAGCTTTCTTT.

This clonotype showed up many times. This chain links TRBV25-1 with TRBJ2-1; 11 nucleotides align to TRBD2. The germline CDR1 and CDR2 sequences are MGHDK and SYGVNS. The trim removed 6 bases at V and 4 bases at J, leaving 8 bases unmatched. The CDR3 is made up of 16 amino acids. The CDR3 reads CASSDTGTSGYNEQFF. For the CDR3, the DNA is TGTGCCAGCAGCGATACTGGGACTAGCGGTTACAATGAGCAGTTCTTC. The full variable domain, in which reference TRBV25-1 and TRBJ2-1 provide the parts outside the CDR3, is EADIYQTPRYLVIGTGKKITLECSQTMGHDKMYWYQQDPGMELHLIHYSYGVNSTEKGDLSSESTVSRIRTEHFPLTLESARPSHTSQYLCASSDTGTSGYNEQFFGPGTRLTVL.

The rearrangement uses TRBV4-3 and TRBJ2-7; D might be TRBD2 (7 bases). Trimming stripped 1 base from V and 4 bases from J, with 14 bases between. Looked up from germline, CDR1 is LGHNA and CDR2 is YSLEER. The CDR3 spans 15 residues. The chain's CDR3 is CASSQGRGATYEQYF. The CDR3 DNA reads TGCGCCAGCAGCCAAGGCCGGGGGGCGACGTACGAGCAGTACTTC.

This clonotype was counted many times. DNA of the CDR3: TGTGCCAGCAGTTTAAAGGCCTCCCTCTACAATGAGCAGTTCTTC. The encoded protein is CASSLKASLYNEQFF. The chain carries TRBV28 and TRBJ2-1; D is ambiguous. The CDR3 loop spans 15 amino acids. V was trimmed by 2 bases and J by 3 bases, leaving 11 bases between them. In germline, CDR1 is MDHEN, CDR2 SYDVKM.

The chain carries TRBV6-6 and TRBJ2-2; D unclear. CDR3 size: 10 residues. Germline V gives CDR1 MNHNY, CDR2 SVGAGI (reference sequence). The germline V and J ends were trimmed by 8 bases and 5 bases, with 3 bases remaining between them. This CDR3 is CASWTGELFF. The CDR3 region has the DNA TGTGCCAGCTGGACCGGGGAGCTGTTTTTT.

The rearrangement uses TRBV5-1 and TRBJ2-1, with D tentatively TRBD1 (5 bases). V gave up 1 base and J gave up 6 bases, with 14 bases separating them. This CDR3 spans 15 amino acids. The germline V gene encodes CDR1 SGHRS and CDR2 YFSETQ. The CDR3 reads CASSLSPGSGNEQFF. As DNA, the CDR3 is TGCGCCAGCAGCTTGAGTCCAGGGTCAGGCAATGAGCAGTTCTTC. Full variable domain (remainder filled in from reference TRBV5-1 and TRBJ2-1): KAGVTQTPRYLIKTRGQQVTLSCSPISGHRSVSWYQQTPGQGLQFLFEYFSETQRNKGNFPGRFSGRQFSNSRSEMNVSTLELGDSALYLCASSLSPGSGNEQFFGPGTRLTVL.

This clonotype appeared a few times. J is TRBJ2-3 and V is TRBV5-6; no reliable D call. Germline assignment: CDR1 SGHDT and CDR2 YYEEEE. V lost 1 base and J lost 0, with 9 bases in between. The CDR3 is made up of 15 amino acids. The CDR3 region is CASSLSIFSTDTQYF. The CDR3 DNA sequence: TGTGCCAGCAGCTTGTCCATATTTAGCACAGATACGCAGTATTTT. Full variable domain (outside the CDR3, taken from reference TRBV5-6 and TRBJ2-3): DAGVTQSPTHLIKTRGQQVTLRCSPKSGHDTVSWYQQALGQGPQFIFQYYEEEERQRGNFPDRFSGHQFPNYSSELNVNALLLGDSALYLCASSLSIFSTDTQYFGPGTRLTVL.

This sequence joins TRBV20-1 and TRBJ2-7; TRBD1 is a possible D gene (5 bases). The CDR3 runs 11 residues. V lost 1 base, J lost 10 bases, and 11 bases lay in between. The germline gives CDR1 DFQATT, CDR2 SNEGSKA (reference sequence). The CDR3 region is CSARADRDQYF. CDR3 coding DNA: TGCAGTGCTAGAGCTGACAGAGATCAGTACTTC.

This clonotype was seen many times. This chain connects TRBV5-1 to TRBJ2-7; 10 bases agree with TRBD1. Losses at the gene ends were 6 bases for V and 3 bases for J; bases not matched to a gene: 12. The V gene's germline CDR1 is SGHRS and CDR2 YFSETQ. The CDR3 covers 16 residues. CDR3 nucleotides: TGCGCCAGCACCCTCTCTCCCGGACAGGGGGACTACGAGCAGTACTTC. This translates into CASTLSPGQGDYEQYF.

This clonotype was observed a few times. The chain has TRBV29-1 and TRBJ1-4; D gene ambiguous. V dropped 7 bases and J dropped 7 bases, with 16 bases sitting between them. The CDR3 length is 13 residues. In germline, CDR1 is SQVTM, CDR2 ANQGSEA. CDR3 residues: CSAKLWPSEKLFF. The CDR3 region has the DNA TGCAGCGCCAAACTATGGCCCAGTGAAAAACTGTTTTTT.

This clonotype was seen more than once but under ten times. V and J are TRBV7-8 and TRBJ2-1, with D uncertain. This CDR3 is built from 16 residues. Germline values: CDR1 SGHVS, CDR2 FQNEAQ. Trimming took 2 bases from V and 1 from J, leaving 12 bases between them. The CDR3 reads CASSLNPLISYNEQFF. DNA for the CDR3: TGTGCCAGCAGCTTAAATCCGCTCATATCCTACAATGAGCAGTTCTTC.

This clonotype was seen a handful of times. The chain joins TRBV20-1 to TRBJ2-7; 11 nucleotides align to TRBD2. In germline, CDR1 is DFQATT, CDR2 SNEGSKA (reference sequence). Trimming cost V 6 bases and J 2 bases; bases outside gene matches: 24. The CDR3 is 20 amino acids. DNA for the CDR3: TGCAGTGCCCCCGGCAGGACTAGCGGGCAGACTAGCAAACCCACCTACGAGCAGTACTTC. Amino acids: CSAPGRTSGQTSKPTYEQYF.

This clonotype was recorded many times. V gene TRBV7-2 combines with J gene TRBJ2-5; 13 bases align to TRBD2. The CDR3 runs 16 residues. Trimming removed 5 bases from V and 4 bases from J; junction bases left unmatched: 7. CDR1 SGHTA and CDR2 FQGNSA come from the germline V gene. CDR3 nucleotide sequence: TGTGCCAGCAGCCGAAGGACTAGCGGGAGAATAGAGACCCAGTACTTC. Translated, it gives CASSRRTSGRIETQYF.

This rearrangement joins TRBV6-5 to TRBJ2-7; 10 bases match TRBD2. The trim removed 0 bases at V and 0 bases at J, leaving 5 bases unmatched. The germline gives CDR1 MNHEY, CDR2 SVGAGI. CDR3 length: 17 amino acids. Here the CDR3 reads CASSYSVAGGLSYEQYF. Here the CDR3 DNA reads TGTGCCAGCAGTTACTCGGTAGCGGGGGGCCTCTCCTACGAGCAGTACTTC.

The chain joins TRBV7-2 to TRBJ2-7; 9 nucleotides agree with TRBD2. The CDR3 runs to 15 residues. Germline V gene data show CDR1 as SGHTA and CDR2 as FQGNSA. Trimming cost V 5 bases and J 4 bases; bases outside gene matches: 9. This CDR3 is CASSRQASGIYEQYF. CDR3 nucleotides: TGTGCCAGCAGCCGACAGGCTAGCGGGATTTACGAGCAGTACTTC.

This chain connects TRBV11-2 to TRBJ2-5, with D uncertain. V lost 1 base, J lost 4 bases, and 13 bases lay in between. The CDR3 has 15 residues. Germline loops: CDR1 SGHAT, CDR2 FQNNGV. CDR3 amino acids: CASSLATTLSETQYF. The DNA for the CDR3 is TGTGCCAGCAGCTTAGCGACCACTTTATCAGAGACCCAGTACTTC.

This clonotype was seen ten or more times. The gene calls are TRBV27 and TRBJ1-1, with unresolved D. Looked up from germline, CDR1 is MNHEY and CDR2 is SMNVEV (reference sequence). The CDR3 is 13 residues long. Trimming removed 2 bases from V and 4 bases from J, with 8 bases in between. The CDR3 loop reads CASSLRSSTEAFF. Here the CDR3 DNA reads TGTGCCAGCAGTTTAAGGTCGAGCACTGAAGCTTTCTTT.

This clonotype was observed a few times. This chain connects TRBV28 to TRBJ2-7, with D perhaps given as TRBD1 or TRBD2 (5 bases each). This CDR3 spans 14 amino acids. Germline values: CDR1 MDHEN, CDR2 SYDVKM. The ends were cut back, 4 bases at V and 5 bases at J, with 15 bases in the middle. The CDR3 here is CASSYPGTRNEQYF. The CDR3 coding sequence is TGTGCCAGCAGTTACCCCGGGACGAGAAACGAGCAGTACTTC.